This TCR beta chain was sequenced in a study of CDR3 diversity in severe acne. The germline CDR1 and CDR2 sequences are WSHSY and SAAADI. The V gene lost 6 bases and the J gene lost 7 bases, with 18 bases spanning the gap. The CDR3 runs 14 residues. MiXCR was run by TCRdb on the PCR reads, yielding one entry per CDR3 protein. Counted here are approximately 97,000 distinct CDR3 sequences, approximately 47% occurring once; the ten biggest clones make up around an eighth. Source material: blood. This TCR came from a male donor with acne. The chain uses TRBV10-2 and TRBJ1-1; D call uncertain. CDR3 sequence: CASSQGPGYIEAFF. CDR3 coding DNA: TGCGCCAGCAGCCAAGGGCCGGGTTACATTGAAGCTTTCTTT.